Sequencing of this T cell receptor beta chain was carried out in a study of blood T cell repertoires in COVID-19. As for the study in general: Donors in the United States, Italy and Spain gave samples during acute or convalescent COVID-19.

CDR3 length equals 13 residues. V shed 4 bases, J shed 4 bases, and the junction held 1 base outside the gene matches. CDR1 is SGHTA and CDR2 is FQGNSA in the germline V gene. Measured with immunoSEQ multiplex PCR; TCRdb has only the in-frame clones, and not every one. The table has roughly 100,000 clones, approximately 89% seen once. For this clone: Other DNA sequences from this sample encode an identical CDR3 as well.

The specimen was peripheral blood. The TCR originated in a human donor in a cohort sampled during active COVID-19. The chain combines TRBV7-2 with TRBJ1-5; 7 positions agree with TRBD1. The CDR3 DNA sequence: TGTGCCAGCAGCTACAGGGGTAATCAGCCCCAGCATTTT. Protein: CASSYRGNQPQHF.